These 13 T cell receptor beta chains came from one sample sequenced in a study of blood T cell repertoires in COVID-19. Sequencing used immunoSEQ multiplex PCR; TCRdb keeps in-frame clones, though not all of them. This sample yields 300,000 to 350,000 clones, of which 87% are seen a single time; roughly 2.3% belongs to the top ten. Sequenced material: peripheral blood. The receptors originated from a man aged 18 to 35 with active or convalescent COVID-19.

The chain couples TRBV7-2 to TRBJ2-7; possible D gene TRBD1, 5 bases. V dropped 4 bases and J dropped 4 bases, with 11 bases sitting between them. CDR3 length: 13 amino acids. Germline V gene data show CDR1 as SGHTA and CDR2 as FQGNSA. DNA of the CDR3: TGTGCCAGCAGCTCAGGGCGACCTTACGAGCAGTACTTC. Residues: CASSSGRPYEQYF.

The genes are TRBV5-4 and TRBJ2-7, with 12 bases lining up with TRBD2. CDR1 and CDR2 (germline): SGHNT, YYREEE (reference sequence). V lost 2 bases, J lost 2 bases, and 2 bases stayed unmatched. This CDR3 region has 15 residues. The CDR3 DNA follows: TGTGCCAGCAGCTTAGGACTAGCGGGAACCTACGAGCAGTACTTC. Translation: CASSLGLAGTYEQYF.

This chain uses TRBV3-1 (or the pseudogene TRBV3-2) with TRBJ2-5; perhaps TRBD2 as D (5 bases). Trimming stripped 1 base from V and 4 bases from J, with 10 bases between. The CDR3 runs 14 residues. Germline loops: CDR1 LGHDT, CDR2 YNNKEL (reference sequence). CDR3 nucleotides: TGTGCCAGCAGCCAAGTGTCGGGGTCAGAGACCCAGTACTTC. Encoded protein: CASSQVSGSETQYF.

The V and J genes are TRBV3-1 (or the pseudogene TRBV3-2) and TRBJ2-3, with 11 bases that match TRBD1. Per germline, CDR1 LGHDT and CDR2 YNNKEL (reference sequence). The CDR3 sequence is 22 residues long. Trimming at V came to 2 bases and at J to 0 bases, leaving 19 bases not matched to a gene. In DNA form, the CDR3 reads TGTGCCAGCAGCCAACTCGGCTTAACCGGGACAGGGGGTAGAACAAGCACAGATACGCAGTATTTT. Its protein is CASSQLGLTGTGGRTSTDTQYF.

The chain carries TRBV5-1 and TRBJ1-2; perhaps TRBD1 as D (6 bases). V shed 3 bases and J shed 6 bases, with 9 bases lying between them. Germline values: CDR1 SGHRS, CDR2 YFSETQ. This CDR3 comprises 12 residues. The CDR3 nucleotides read TGCGCCAGCAGCTCACAGGGTAATGGCTACACCTTC. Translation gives CASSSQGNGYTF.

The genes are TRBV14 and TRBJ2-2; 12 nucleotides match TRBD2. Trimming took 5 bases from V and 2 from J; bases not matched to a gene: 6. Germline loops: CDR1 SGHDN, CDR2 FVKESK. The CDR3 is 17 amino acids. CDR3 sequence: CASSARTSGVNTGELFF. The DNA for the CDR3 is TGTGCCAGCAGCGCCCGGACTAGCGGGGTAAACACCGGGGAGCTGTTTTTT.

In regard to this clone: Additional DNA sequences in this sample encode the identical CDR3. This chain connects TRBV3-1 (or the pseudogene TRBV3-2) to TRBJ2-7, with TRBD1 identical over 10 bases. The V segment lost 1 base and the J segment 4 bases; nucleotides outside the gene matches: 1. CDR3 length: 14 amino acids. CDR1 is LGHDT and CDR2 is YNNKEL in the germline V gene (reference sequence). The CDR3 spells CASSQGTGGYEQYF. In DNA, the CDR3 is TGTGCCAGCAGCCAAGGGACAGGGGGTTACGAGCAGTACTTC.

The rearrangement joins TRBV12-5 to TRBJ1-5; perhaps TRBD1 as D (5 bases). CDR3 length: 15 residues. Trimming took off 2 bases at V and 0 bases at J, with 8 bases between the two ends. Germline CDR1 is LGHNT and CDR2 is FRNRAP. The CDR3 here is CASGLRGDSNQPQHF. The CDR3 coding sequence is TGTGCTAGTGGTTTGCGGGGGGATAGCAATCAGCCCCAGCATTTT.

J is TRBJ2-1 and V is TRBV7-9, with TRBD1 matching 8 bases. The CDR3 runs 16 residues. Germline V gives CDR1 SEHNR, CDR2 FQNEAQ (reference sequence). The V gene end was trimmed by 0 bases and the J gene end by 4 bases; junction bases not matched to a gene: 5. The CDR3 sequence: CASSLAGQGAYNEQFF. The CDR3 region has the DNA TGTGCCAGCAGCTTAGCTGGTCAGGGGGCTTACAATGAGCAGTTCTTC.

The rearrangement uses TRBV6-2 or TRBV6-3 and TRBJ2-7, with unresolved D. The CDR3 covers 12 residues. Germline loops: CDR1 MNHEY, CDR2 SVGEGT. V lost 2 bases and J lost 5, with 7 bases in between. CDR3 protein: CASSYPSHEQYF. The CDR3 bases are TGTGCCAGCAGTTACCCATCCCACGAGCAGTACTTC.

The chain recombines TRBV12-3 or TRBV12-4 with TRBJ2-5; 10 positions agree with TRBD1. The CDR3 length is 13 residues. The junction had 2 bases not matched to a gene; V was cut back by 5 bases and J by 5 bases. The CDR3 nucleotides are TGTGCCAGCAGTGACAGGGGGCTGGAGACCCAGTACTTC. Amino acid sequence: CASSDRGLETQYF.

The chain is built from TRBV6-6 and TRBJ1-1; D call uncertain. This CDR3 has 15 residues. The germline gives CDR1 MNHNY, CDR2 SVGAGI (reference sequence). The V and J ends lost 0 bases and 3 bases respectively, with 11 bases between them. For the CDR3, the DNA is TGTGCCAGCAGTTACTCGAGGCCCAGCCACACTGAAGCTTTCTTT. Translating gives CASSYSRPSHTEAFF.

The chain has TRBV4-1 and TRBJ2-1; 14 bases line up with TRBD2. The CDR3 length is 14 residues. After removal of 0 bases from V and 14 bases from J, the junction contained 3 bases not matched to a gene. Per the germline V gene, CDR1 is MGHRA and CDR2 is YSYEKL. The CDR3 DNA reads TGCGCCAGCAGCCAAGAGACTAGCGGGAGGGGGAAGTTCTTC. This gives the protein CASSQETSGRGKFF.